Listed here are 16 T cell receptor beta chains from one sample, sequenced in a study of Graves' ophthalmopathy and Graves' hyperthyroidism. Amplified material comprised TCR beta CDR3 regions derived from RNA transcripts. Second-round multiplex PCR came after first-round RT-PCR with HTBI primers. TCRdb analysed the multiplex PCR reads with MiXCR anew, one entry per CDR3 protein. The sample consists of about 1.2 million distinct CDR3 sequences, about 35% of them appearing once. The sample consisted of peripheral blood or thyroid tissue (not recorded which). All receptors come from an adult man with Graves' hyperthyroidism.

V gene TRBV20-1 combines with J gene TRBJ1-1, with no clear D. Germline CDR1 and CDR2: DFQATT and SNEGSKA (reference sequence). V was shortened by 1 base and J by 0 bases, with 9 bases between the two germline ends. There are 14 residues in the CDR3. The CDR3 nucleotides read TGCAGTGCTAGAGGTATTGGAATGAACACTGAAGCTTTCTTT. Protein: CSARGIGMNTEAFF.

The chain employs TRBV5-5 and TRBJ1-1; the D is unclear. Germline V gene lookup returns CDR1 SGHKS and CDR2 YYEKEE (reference sequence). With 2 bases removed from V and 3 bases from J, the gap between germline ends came to 17 bases. The CDR3 loop spans 16 amino acids. The CDR3 region is CASSFLSGRTHTEAFF. For the CDR3, the DNA is TGTGCCAGCAGCTTTTTAAGCGGGCGGACCCACACTGAAGCTTTCTTT.

In this sample, this clonotype turned up a few times. V is TRBV13 and J is TRBJ1-4; 7 bases fit TRBD1. The ends lost 7 bases at V and 8 bases at J; junction bases unmatched: 10. The germline V gene has CDR1 PRHDT and CDR2 FYEKMQ (reference sequence). The CDR3 is 14 residues long. The CDR3 nucleotides read TGTGCCAGCACCGATCGACAGGGCACAGAAAAACTGTTTTTT. This sequence encodes CASTDRQGTEKLFF.

About this clonotype itself: Compared with germline, one end of the junction differs, possibly owing to a read error. This sequence joins TRBV4-3 and TRBJ1-2; D gene uncertain. This CDR3 has 13 residues. From germline, CDR1 is LGHNA and CDR2 YSLEER. This CDR3 is CASSQDGIYGFTF. In nucleotides, the CDR3 is TGCGCCAGCAGCCAAGATGGTATCTATGGCTTCACCTTC.

Worth noting for this clonotype: A read error is possible here, since a much larger clone lies one base away. V gene TRBV7-8 combines with J gene TRBJ1-1, with D unresolved. The CDR3 has 15 amino acids. The germline V gene encodes CDR1 SGHVS and CDR2 FQNEAQ. The V end was cut by 5 bases, the J end by 4 bases, with 17 bases between. CDR3 sequence: CASSTATIMVTEAFF. Here the CDR3 DNA reads TGTGCCAGCAGCACGGCAACCATCATGGTCACTGAAGCTTTCTTT.

The chain couples TRBV7-9 to TRBJ2-7, with D possibly being TRBD1 (5 bases). CDR3 length equals 14 residues. Germline CDR1 is SEHNR and CDR2 is FQNEAQ (reference sequence). V was trimmed by 5 bases and J by 2 bases, leaving 13 bases between them. CDR3 nucleotide sequence: TGTGCCAGCAGCATGTGGACAAGTGCCTACGAGCAGTACTTC. The encoded protein is CASSMWTSAYEQYF.

This clonotype came up many times. This sequence joins TRBV12-3 or TRBV12-4 and TRBJ1-5; no firm D call. The length of the CDR3 is 13 residues. V gave up 5 bases and J gave up 6 bases, with 11 bases separating them. The CDR3 protein is CASSPFDLQPQHF. CDR3 in DNA: TGTGCCAGCAGTCCCTTTGACCTTCAGCCCCAGCATTTT.

J is TRBJ1-1 and V is TRBV12-3 or TRBV12-4; 7 bases agree with TRBD1. The CDR3 sequence is 13 residues long. The trim removed 3 bases at V and 10 bases at J, leaving 8 bases unmatched. DNA for the CDR3: TGTGCCAGCAGTTTTTTCAGGGGGAACGGAGCTTTCTTT. Translation: CASSFFRGNGAFF.

The rearrangement joins TRBV15 to TRBJ1-2; weak D call: TRBD1 (6 bases). Trimming removed 1 base from V and 8 bases from J, with 8 bases in between. CDR3 size: 12 residues. Germline CDR1 is LNHNV and CDR2 is YYDKDF (reference sequence). CDR3 amino acids: CATSRGGQGYTF. The CDR3 nucleotides are TGTGCCACCAGCAGAGGAGGACAGGGCTACACCTTC.

This clonotype was seen a few times. The CDR3 sequence: CASTQAGGTDTQYF. DNA for the CDR3: TGTGCCAGCACTCAGGCAGGGGGCACAGATACGCAGTATTTT. The chain recombines TRBV2 with TRBJ2-3; D is perhaps TRBD1 (6 bases). V lost 7 bases to trimming and J lost 1 base, with 12 bases between them. The CDR3 has 14 residues. Germline V gene lookup returns CDR1 SNHLY and CDR2 FYNNEI. Complete variable domain (other parts from reference TRBV2 and TRBJ2-3): EPEVTQTPSHQVTQMGQEVILRCVPISNHLYFYWYRQILGQKVEFLVSFYNNEISEKSEIFDDQFSVERPDGSNFTLKIRSTKLEDSAMYFCASTQAGGTDTQYFGPGTRLTVL.

The chain carries TRBV12-3 or TRBV12-4 and TRBJ1-2, with D tentatively TRBD1 (5 bases). This CDR3 has 14 amino acids. V was clipped by 3 bases and J by 7 bases, with 15 bases between them. CDR3 sequence: CASSFVGGHGGYTF. DNA of the CDR3: TGTGCCAGCAGTTTCGTTGGAGGACACGGTGGCTACACCTTC.

The chain couples TRBV10-3 to TRBJ2-5; the D gene is possibly TRBD2 (6 bases). CDR1 and CDR2 from the germline V gene are ENHRY and SYGVKD. This CDR3 spans 16 amino acids. Trimming cost V 9 bases and J 4 bases, with 24 bases left between them. This CDR3 reads CAISSVDLQRGETQYF. The CDR3 DNA sequence: TGTGCCATTTCTAGCGTGGACTTGCAAAGAGGAGAGACCCAGTACTTC.

The chain combines TRBV5-1 with TRBJ1-1, with TRBD1 as a possible D gene (5 bases). Germline V gene lookup returns CDR1 SGHRS and CDR2 YFSETQ. Trimming pared 0 bases from V and 11 bases from J, leaving 11 bases between. The CDR3 covers 12 residues. In DNA form, the CDR3 reads TGCGCCAGCAGCTTGGGGGGCCAGAGGGCTTTCTTT. Its protein is CASSLGGQRAFF.

The gene calls are TRBV29-1 and TRBJ2-2; D ambiguous. This CDR3 contains 12 residues. V lost 6 bases and J lost 6, with 11 bases in between. Looked up from germline, CDR1 is SQVTM and CDR2 is ANQGSEA. In DNA, the CDR3 is TGCAGCGTAGAGGAAATGGCCGGGGAGCTGTTTTTT. This translates into CSVEEMAGELFF.

This clonotype was observed at least ten times. This rearrangement joins TRBV15 to TRBJ2-5; the D is unclear. CDR1 and CDR2 (germline): LNHNV, YYDKDF (reference sequence). The CDR3 is 14 residues long. V shed 0 bases and J shed 1 base, with 6 bases lying between them. CDR3 protein: CATSRDLGQETQYF. The CDR3 DNA reads TGTGCCACCAGCAGAGATCTCGGCCAAGAGACCCAGTACTTC.

This clonotype has a handful of counts. Here the CDR3 DNA reads TGTGCCACAGGACAGGGGAACACTGAAGCTTTCTTT. This sequence encodes CATGQGNTEAFF. The chain employs TRBV6-5 and TRBJ1-1; 8 positions agree with TRBD1. The CDR3 loop spans 12 amino acids. V dropped 10 bases and J dropped 1; count of bases not matched to a gene: 2. The germline V gene has CDR1 MNHEY and CDR2 SVGAGI.